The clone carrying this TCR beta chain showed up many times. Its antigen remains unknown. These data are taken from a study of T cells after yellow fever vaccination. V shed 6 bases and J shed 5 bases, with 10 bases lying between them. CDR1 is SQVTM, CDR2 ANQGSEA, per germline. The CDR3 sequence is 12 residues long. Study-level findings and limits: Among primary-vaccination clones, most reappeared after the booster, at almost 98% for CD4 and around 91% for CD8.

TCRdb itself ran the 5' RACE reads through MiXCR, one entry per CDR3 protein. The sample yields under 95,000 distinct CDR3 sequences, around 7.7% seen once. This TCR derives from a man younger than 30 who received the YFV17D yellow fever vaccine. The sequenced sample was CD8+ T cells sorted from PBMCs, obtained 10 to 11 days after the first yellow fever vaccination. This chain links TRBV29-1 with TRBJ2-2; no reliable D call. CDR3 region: CSVPDKTGELFF. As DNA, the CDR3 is TGCAGCGTACCCGACAAAACCGGGGAGCTGTTTTTT.